This TCR beta chain was obtained from a study of tumor-infiltrating lymphocytes in primary liver carcinoma. The CDR3 consists of 16 residues. Germline V gene sequence: CDR1 MDHEN, CDR2 SYDVKM. The source material, about 20-30 mg of unsorted bulk tissue, was used to co-extract RNA and DNA. None of the patients had received treatment, and all had chronic HBV infection. A primer in the constant region served to generate TCR beta cDNA from about 470 ng of total RNA. For TCR beta, libraries were produced by three nested multiplex PCR rounds using slightly modified ARM-PCR. The study ran its first two PCR rounds for around 10 cycles each, using TRBV1-TRBV30 forward primers and a C-beta reverse primer. TCRdb ran MiXCR on the multiplex PCR reads and lists one entry per CDR3 protein. The profile covers approximately 73,000 distinct CDR3 sequences, with 70% to 80% appearing a single time and 12% to 15% taken by the ten largest.

A word on this clonotype: A read error may produce the germline difference seen at one junction end.

The V gene is TRBV28, the J gene TRBJ2-1; TRBD2 matches at 8 bases. This receptor was taken from an older woman with primary liver carcinoma and hepatitis B virus infection. The specimen sequenced was liver tumor tissue from sampling region 4. Subset indicated: tumor region T4, right-lateral pole. The CDR3 reads CASSYPGTSHSRGQFF. As DNA, the CDR3 is TGCGCCAGCAGTTACCCCGGGACTAGTCATTCCAGAGGGCAGTTCTTC.